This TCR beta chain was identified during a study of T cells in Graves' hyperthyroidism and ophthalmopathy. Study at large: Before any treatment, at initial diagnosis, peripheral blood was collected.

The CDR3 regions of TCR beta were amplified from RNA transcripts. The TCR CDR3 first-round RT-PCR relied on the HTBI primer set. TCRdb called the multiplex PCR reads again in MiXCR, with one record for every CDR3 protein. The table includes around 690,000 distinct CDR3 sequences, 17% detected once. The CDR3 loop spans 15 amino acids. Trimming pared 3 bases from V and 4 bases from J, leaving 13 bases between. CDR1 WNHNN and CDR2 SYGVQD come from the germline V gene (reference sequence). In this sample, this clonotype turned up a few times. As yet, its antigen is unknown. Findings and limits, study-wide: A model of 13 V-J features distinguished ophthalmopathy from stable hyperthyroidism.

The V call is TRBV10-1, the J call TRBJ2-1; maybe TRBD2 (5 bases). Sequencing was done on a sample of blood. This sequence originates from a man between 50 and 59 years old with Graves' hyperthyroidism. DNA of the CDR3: TGCGCCAGCAGTGACGGGCAACGGGGTTACAATGAGCAGTTCTTC. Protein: CASSDGQRGYNEQFF.